This TCR beta chain was obtained from a study of long-term antiretroviral therapy in people with HIV. Study results and limitations: Repertoire dominance by clones expanded before ART was seen at all time points.

The CDR3 extends over 15 amino acids. The ends were cut back, 0 bases at V and 5 bases at J, with 12 bases in the middle. Germline CDR1 and CDR2: SGDLS and YYNGEE. Survey level was the resolution at which the v3.0 immunoSEQ assay ran. Clones were sequenced by immunoSEQ multiplex PCR, and TCRdb holds only the in-frame ones, with some missing. The data show approximately 27,000 clones, approximately 90% seen once. Concerning this clone: Its antigen is not known.

The source was unsorted PBMCs, collected 3.1 years after starting antiretroviral therapy. The V gene is TRBV9, the J gene TRBJ2-1; a weak D match, TRBD2 (5 bases). The origin of this receptor is a man aged 18 to 35 with HIV. CDR3 protein: CASSVGGSGNNEQFF. In nucleotides, the CDR3 is TGTGCCAGCAGCGTAGGAGGGTCTGGAAACAATGAGCAGTTCTTC.